This paragraph covers one T cell receptor beta chain sequence. Its antigen is currently unknown. This record comes from a study of coeliac disease. As for the study in general: Coeliac patients had newly diagnosed active disease, refractory type I disease, or gluten-free diet control.

Profiled with immunoSEQ multiplex PCR; TCRdb holds only in-frame clones, not every one. The profile shows about 3,000 clones, more than 50% of them singletons. Study-level points and caveats: Control samples showed higher TRB and TRG clonality than intraepithelial and lamina propria samples in active celiac disease.

Germline-derived CDR1 and CDR2 are MDHEN and SYDVKM. Trimming took 6 bases from V and 0 from J, leaving 12 bases between them. The CDR3 totals 15 residues. Sequenced input: intraepithelial lymphocytes from the gut. This clonotype originated in a man aged 50-60 years with active celiac disease. This chain connects TRBV28 to TRBJ2-1; unclear D gene. CDR3 region: CASSSRPLSYNEQFF. As DNA, the CDR3 is TGTGCCAGCAGCTCGCGGCCCCTCTCCTACAATGAGCAGTTCTTC.